This T cell receptor beta chain stems from a study of T cell repertoires in cytomegalovirus infection. There are 15 residues in the CDR3. The germline V and J ends were trimmed by 6 bases and 6 bases, with 19 bases remaining between them. The germline CDR1 and CDR2 sequences are MNHEY and SVGAGI. Points on this clonotype: Antigen: not known.

Each CDR3 protein gets one entry after TCRdb re-called the reads with MiXCR. The sample lists 160,000 or so distinct CDR3 sequences; roughly 20% were seen once. Study-wide results and limits: What dominated the ex vivo response were HLA-C-restricted CMV-specific TCR beta clonotypes.

The V gene is TRBV6-5, the J gene TRBJ2-3; D tentatively fits TRBD1 or TRBD2 (5 bases each). The receptor was derived from a human donor in good health (CMV status not recorded). Some clones in this sample may be carry-over from other donors' samples. The sample consisted of CD8+ T cells from cultured PBMCs, taken from culture after CMV antigen stimulation. CDR3 sequence reads: CASSPGTDNMDTQYF. CDR3 nucleotide sequence: TGTGCCAGCAGCCCCGGGACCGATAACATGGATACGCAGTATTTT.